This T cell receptor (beta chain) was profiled in a study of blood T cell repertoires in COVID-19. For the study at large: The United States, Italy and Spain were the sources of the acute and convalescent COVID-19 samples. The analysed material was cDNA or gDNA that came from T cells, B-cell-depleted T cells, or PBMCs.

V was trimmed by 6 bases and J by 7 bases, leaving 10 bases between them. The germline V gene encodes CDR1 MNHEY and CDR2 SVGAGI. The length of the CDR3 is 13 residues. In the study's own analysis: Nucleated cell number was recorded as an estimate derived from reference gene primer amplification. This table comes from immunoSEQ multiplex PCR, and its TCRdb copy is limited to in-frame clones, with some not included. From that table come the V and J calls and clone size; the DNA was used to work out D and trimming. The repertoire holds about 150,000 clones, approximately 80% seen once, with approximately 40% in the top ten.

This receptor was obtained from a human donor in a cohort sampled during active COVID-19. The source material was peripheral blood. The chain couples TRBV6-5 to TRBJ1-6, with a possible D match to TRBD1 (6 bases). Here the CDR3 DNA reads TGTGCCAGCAGGATCACAGGGAATTCACCCCTCCACTTT. It encodes CASRITGNSPLHF.